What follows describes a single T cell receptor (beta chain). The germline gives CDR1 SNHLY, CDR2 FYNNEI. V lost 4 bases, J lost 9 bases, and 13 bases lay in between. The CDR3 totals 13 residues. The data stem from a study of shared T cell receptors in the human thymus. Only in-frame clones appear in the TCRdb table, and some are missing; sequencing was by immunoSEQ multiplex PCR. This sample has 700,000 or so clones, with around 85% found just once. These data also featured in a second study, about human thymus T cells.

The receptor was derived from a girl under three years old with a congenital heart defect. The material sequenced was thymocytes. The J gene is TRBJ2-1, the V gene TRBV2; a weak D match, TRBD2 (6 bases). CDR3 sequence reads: CASSGDSSIEQFF. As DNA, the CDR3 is TGTGCCAGCAGTGGGGACTCCTCCATTGAGCAGTTCTTC. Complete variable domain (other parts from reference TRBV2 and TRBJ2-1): EPEVTQTPSHQVTQMGQEVILRCVPISNHLYFYWYRQILGQKVEFLVSFYNNEISEKSEIFDDQFSVERPDGSNFTLKIRSTKLEDSAMYFCASSGDSSIEQFFGPGTRLTVL.